The 3 T cell receptor beta chains below were found in one sample sequenced in a study of shared clonotypes between healthy human individuals. The method was immunoSEQ multiplex PCR; TCRdb's version includes in-frame clones alone and lacks a portion of them. This sample carries about 2 million clones, about 95% of them seen once, and the ten largest clones take roughly 1.1%. Positively selected for CCR7, the CD45RO-negative cells used as naive CD8 cells excluded terminally differentiated effector memory CD45RA+ cells. The specimen was naive CD8+ T cells sorted from blood. These receptors were taken from a young man in good health.

The chain links TRBV4-1 to TRBJ2-5, with D possibly TRBD1 on 6 matching bases. V was clipped by 6 bases and J by 5 bases, with 13 bases between them. The CDR3 runs 13 residues. Germline CDR1 and CDR2: MGHRA and YSYEKL. The CDR3 spells CASRQTGLETQYF. The DNA of the CDR3 is TGCGCCAGCAGACAAACAGGGTTGGAGACCCAGTACTTC.

This chain joins TRBV2 and TRBJ2-5; 10 nucleotides match TRBD2. CDR3 length equals 16 residues. Trimming cost V 2 bases and J 5 bases; bases outside gene matches: 8. Per germline, CDR1 SNHLY and CDR2 FYNNEI. CDR3 residues: CASSELAGAGYETQYF. The CDR3 DNA reads TGTGCCAGCAGTGAACTAGCGGGGGCGGGGTATGAGACCCAGTACTTC.

Points on this clone: In the same sample, other DNA sequences code for this CDR3. The rearrangement uses TRBV7-6 and TRBJ1-1; D is unresolved. CDR1 and CDR2 (germline): SGHVS, FNYEAQ. The CDR3 consists of 13 residues. Trimming took off 1 base at V and 2 bases at J, with 5 bases between the two ends. The CDR3 DNA reads TGTGCCAGCAGCTTAGGGACCAACACTGAAGCTTTCTTT. This translates into CASSLGTNTEAFF.